The clone carrying this T cell receptor beta chain was observed a handful of times. The antigen remains unidentified. This entry comes from a study of metastatic and nonmetastatic thyroid tumors. Per the germline V gene, CDR1 is MNHEY and CDR2 is SVGEGT. The V and J ends lost 7 bases and 5 bases, in that order; junction bases with no gene match: 11. The CDR3 loop spans 16 amino acids. Thyroid surgery was performed in patients who had received no treatment beforehand. Overall study results and limits: Across blood and tumor, TCR beta diversity in malignant thyroid tumors was reportedly significantly higher than in benign nodules.

In the original analysis: The study's classifier, a distant-metastasis tool for papillary thyroid cancer, was built using CDR3 differences across clinicopathological groups. TCRdb re-called the PCR reads through MiXCR. None of the V and J calls come from the authors' own analysis; TCRdb made them. The sample carries roughly 15,000 clones, about 24% recorded once. This sequence joins TRBV6-2 or TRBV6-3 and TRBJ2-7; 13 bases map to TRBD2. Sequences were obtained from adjacent normal tissue. The clonotype originates from a female donor with papillary thyroid cancer or a benign thyroid nodule (not recorded which). Some clones in this sample may be carry-over from other donors' samples. CDR3 DNA sequence: TGTGCCAGCACGACCGCACCGGGACTAGCGGGAAACGAGCAGTACTTC. It translates to CASTTAPGLAGNEQYF.